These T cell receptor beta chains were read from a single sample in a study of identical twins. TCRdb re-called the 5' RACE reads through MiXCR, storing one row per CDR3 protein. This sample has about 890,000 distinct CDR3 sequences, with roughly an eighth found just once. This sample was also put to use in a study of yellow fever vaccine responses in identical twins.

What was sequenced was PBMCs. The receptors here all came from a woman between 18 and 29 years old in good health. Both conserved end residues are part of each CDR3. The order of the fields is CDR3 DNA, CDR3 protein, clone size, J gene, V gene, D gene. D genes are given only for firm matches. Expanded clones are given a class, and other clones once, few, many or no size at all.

DNA: TGTGCCAGCAGCTTACAATCCACGGGACCAAAATACAATGAGCAGTTCTTC
CDR3: CASSLQSTGPKYNEQFF
size: NA
J: TRBJ2-1
V: TRBV11-2
D: NA

DNA: TGTGCCAGCAGCTCCGAAGACGAGCAGTACTTC
CDR3: CASSSEDEQYF
size: many
J: TRBJ2-7
V: TRBV5-5
D: NA

DNA: TGCGCCAGCAGCTTGGTGAGTCAAGCGGGGCAAGAGACCCAGTACTTC
CDR3: CASSLVSQAGQETQYF
size: NA
J: TRBJ2-5
V: TRBV5-1
D: TRBD2

DNA: TGTGCCAGCAGTTACTCTCAGGGTGGCAATCAGCCCCAGCATTTT
CDR3: CASSYSQGGNQPQHF
size: few
J: TRBJ1-5
V: TRBV6-5
D: NA

DNA: TGTGCTAGTGGTCCAGGTAGCGGGAGGCCGCCCTACGAGCAGTACTTC
CDR3: CASGPGSGRPPYEQYF
size: NA
J: TRBJ2-7
V: TRBV12-5
D: TRBD2

DNA: TGCGCCAGCAGCATTATATACCGGGACAGGGGTCCGGGCACTGAAGCTTTCTTT
CDR3: CASSIIYRDRGPGTEAFF
size: many
J: TRBJ1-1
V: TRBV5-1
D: TRBD1

DNA: TGCAGCGTTGGCTGGGGGACTAGCGGGGGCCCTAGCTCCTACAATGAGCAGTTCTTC
CDR3: CSVGWGTSGGPSSYNEQFF
size: NA
J: TRBJ2-1
V: TRBV29-1
D: TRBD2

DNA: TGTGCCAGCTCACCACCTCCAGGGGGGGTTGGCTACACCTTC
CDR3: CASSPPPGGVGYTF
size: NA
J: TRBJ1-2
V: TRBV18
D: TRBD1

DNA: TGTGCCAGCACCTTGGGCGGGACAGCGAACACTGAAGCTTTCTTT
CDR3: CASTLGGTANTEAFF
size: few
J: TRBJ1-1
V: TRBV12-3/TRBV12-4
D: TRBD1

DNA: TGTGCCAGCAGCCTCAACTCCGGGACAGCTCTAGAGACCCAGTACTTC
CDR3: CASSLNSGTALETQYF
size: many
J: TRBJ2-5
V: TRBV7-9
D: TRBD1

DNA: TGTGCTAGTGGTTTCCCCTCGGCGACAGATACGCAGTATTTT
CDR3: CASGFPSATDTQYF
size: NA
J: TRBJ2-3
V: TRBV12-5
D: NA

DNA: TGTGCCAGCAGCAAGCCTAAAGGGGCGGGCACCGGGGAGCTGTTTTTT
CDR3: CASSKPKGAGTGELFF
size: few
J: TRBJ2-2
V: TRBV11-2
D: NA

DNA: TGTGCCAGCAGATTAGCGGGAGAGAAAGAGACCCAGTACTTC
CDR3: CASRLAGEKETQYF
size: few
J: TRBJ2-5
V: TRBV12-3/TRBV12-4
D: TRBD2

DNA: TGCGCCAGCAGCTTCAGGGGAGAGACAGATACGCAGTATTTT
CDR3: CASSFRGETDTQYF
size: NA
J: TRBJ2-3
V: TRBV5-1
D: NA

DNA: TGCGCCAGCAGCTTGCATTCCGCCCGGGAGACCCAGTACTTC
CDR3: CASSLHSARETQYF
size: few
J: TRBJ2-5
V: TRBV5-1
D: NA

DNA: TGCGCCAGCAGCCAAGGACCTGCATTCGGGGAGCTGTTTTTT
CDR3: CASSQGPAFGELFF
size: NA
J: TRBJ2-2
V: TRBV4-1
D: NA

DNA: TGTGCCAGCAGTTTTCAGGCTATATCTGGAAACACCATATATTTT
CDR3: CASSFQAISGNTIYF
size: many
J: TRBJ1-3
V: TRBV12-3/TRBV12-4
D: NA

DNA: TGTGCCACCAGCAACCGCAGGGTTTCCGAGCAGTTCTTC
CDR3: CATSNRRVSEQFF
size: few
J: TRBJ2-1
V: TRBV15
D: NA

DNA: TGTGCCAGCAGTCGGATTGGGGGGACCTTCAATGAGCAGTTCTTC
CDR3: CASSRIGGTFNEQFF
size: few
J: TRBJ2-1
V: TRBV6-4
D: NA

DNA: TGTGCCAGCGGAAAGGGACTAGCGGGATACGAGCAGTACTTC
CDR3: CASGKGLAGYEQYF
size: NA
J: TRBJ2-7
V: TRBV2
D: TRBD2

DNA: TGTGCCATCAGTGAGTCCGTCGGAGATACGCAGTATTTT
CDR3: CAISESVGDTQYF
size: many
J: TRBJ2-3
V: TRBV10-3
D: NA

DNA: TGCAGCGTTGATCTAGGGTCCTACAATGAGCAGTTCTTC
CDR3: CSVDLGSYNEQFF
size: NA
J: TRBJ2-1
V: TRBV29-1
D: NA

DNA: TGCAGTGCTAGCCCGGGACAGGGGGAGCTTCTCTCTGGAAACACCATATATTTT
CDR3: CSASPGQGELLSGNTIYF
size: many
J: TRBJ1-3
V: TRBV20-1
D: TRBD1

DNA: TGCAGTGCTAGAGATCTGAATGGCGGGGAGCTGTTTTTT
CDR3: CSARDLNGGELFF
size: few
J: TRBJ2-2
V: TRBV20-1
D: NA

DNA: TGTGCCAGCAGCCGGGGGGACCCAGGTTATTCACCCCTCCACTTT
CDR3: CASSRGDPGYSPLHF
size: NA
J: TRBJ1-6
V: TRBV7-9
D: NA

DNA: TGTGCCAGTGGACAGTCAAAAGGGTTCGAGCAGTACTTC
CDR3: CASGQSKGFEQYF
size: few
J: TRBJ2-7
V: TRBV19
D: NA

DNA: TGTGCCACCGCTACCTGGACTAGCGGCACCGGGGAGCTGTTTTTT
CDR3: CATATWTSGTGELFF
size: NA
J: TRBJ2-2
V: TRBV24-1
D: TRBD2

DNA: TGCAGTGCCAAGACCGGAGTTGAGGTCTACAATGAGCAGTTCTTC
CDR3: CSAKTGVEVYNEQFF
size: many
J: TRBJ2-1
V: TRBV20-1
D: NA

DNA: TGTGCCATCAGTAAATCCGGGACTAGATTCAATGAGCAGTTCTTC
CDR3: CAISKSGTRFNEQFF
size: few
J: TRBJ2-1
V: TRBV10-3
D: TRBD2

DNA: TGTGCCAGCCCCCGGGCCGGGGACACTGAAGCTTTCTTT
CDR3: CASPRAGDTEAFF
size: few
J: TRBJ1-1
V: TRBV12-3/TRBV12-4
D: NA

DNA: TGTGCCAGCAGTTCAGGGTTTAGCAATTCACCCCTCCACTTT
CDR3: CASSSGFSNSPLHF
size: NA
J: TRBJ1-6
V: TRBV12-3/TRBV12-4
D: NA

DNA: TGTGCCAGCAGTTTTAGCGTACTGGGGACGAATGAGCAGTTCTTC
CDR3: CASSFSVLGTNEQFF
size: NA
J: TRBJ2-1
V: TRBV27
D: NA

DNA: TGTGCCAGCAGTTCGTCTTCCGTTGGCCATGAGCAGTTCTTC
CDR3: CASSSSSVGHEQFF
size: few
J: TRBJ2-1
V: TRBV6-5
D: NA

DNA: TGCAGTGCCACCGGACTAGCGGGGGGCACAGATACGCAGTATTTT
CDR3: CSATGLAGGTDTQYF
size: NA
J: TRBJ2-3
V: TRBV20-1
D: TRBD2

DNA: TGCGCCAGCAAATTACTGGTGGCCAAAAACATTCAGTACTTC
CDR3: CASKLLVAKNIQYF
size: few
J: TRBJ2-4
V: TRBV5-1
D: NA

DNA: TGTGCCAGCAGTTACAGCGGGTCGAACACCGGGGAGCTGTTTTTT
CDR3: CASSYSGSNTGELFF
size: NA
J: TRBJ2-2
V: TRBV6-5
D: NA

DNA: TGTGCCACCCGGGGACGGAGCTCCTACAATGAGCAGTTCTTC
CDR3: CATRGRSSYNEQFF
size: many
J: TRBJ2-1
V: TRBV2
D: NA

DNA: TGTGCCAGCAGCTTAAGGTCTAGCGGGAGCAATTGGTTCAATGAGCAGTTCTTC
CDR3: CASSLRSSGSNWFNEQFF
size: many
J: TRBJ2-1
V: TRBV7-3
D: TRBD2